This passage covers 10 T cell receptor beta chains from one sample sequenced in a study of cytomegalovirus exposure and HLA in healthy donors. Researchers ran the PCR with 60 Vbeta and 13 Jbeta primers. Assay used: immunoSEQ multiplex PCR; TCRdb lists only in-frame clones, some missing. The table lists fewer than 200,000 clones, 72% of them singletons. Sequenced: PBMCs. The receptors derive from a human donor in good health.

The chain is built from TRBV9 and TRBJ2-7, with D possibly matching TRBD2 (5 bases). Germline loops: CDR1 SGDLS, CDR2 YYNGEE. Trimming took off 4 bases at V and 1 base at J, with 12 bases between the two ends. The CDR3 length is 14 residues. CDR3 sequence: CASSPHSGSYEQYF. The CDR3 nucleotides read TGTGCCAGCAGCCCTCATTCGGGGTCCTACGAGCAGTACTTC.

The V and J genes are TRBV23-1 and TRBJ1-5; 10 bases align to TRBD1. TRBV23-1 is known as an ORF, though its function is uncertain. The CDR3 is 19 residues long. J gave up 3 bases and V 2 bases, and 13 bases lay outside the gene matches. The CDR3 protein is CASSQTPAGQGPSNQPQHF. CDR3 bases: TGCGCCAGCAGTCAAACTCCGGCGGGACAGGGGCCGTCCAATCAGCCCCAGCATTTT.

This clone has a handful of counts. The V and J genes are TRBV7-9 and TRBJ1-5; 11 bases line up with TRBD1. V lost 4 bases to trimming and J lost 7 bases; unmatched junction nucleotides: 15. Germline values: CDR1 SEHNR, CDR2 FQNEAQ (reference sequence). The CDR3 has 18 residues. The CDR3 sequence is CASSSGQGATTGTQPQHF. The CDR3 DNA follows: TGTGCCAGCAGCTCAGGACAGGGGGCGACCACCGGTACCCAGCCCCAGCATTTT.

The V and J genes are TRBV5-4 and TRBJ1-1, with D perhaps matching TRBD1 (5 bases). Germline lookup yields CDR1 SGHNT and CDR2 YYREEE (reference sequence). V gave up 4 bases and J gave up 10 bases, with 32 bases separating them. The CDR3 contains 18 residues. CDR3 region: CASSPDGGPAQAKWGAFF. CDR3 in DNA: TGTGCCAGCAGCCCGGACGGGGGACCCGCCCAGGCTAAGTGGGGAGCTTTCTTT.

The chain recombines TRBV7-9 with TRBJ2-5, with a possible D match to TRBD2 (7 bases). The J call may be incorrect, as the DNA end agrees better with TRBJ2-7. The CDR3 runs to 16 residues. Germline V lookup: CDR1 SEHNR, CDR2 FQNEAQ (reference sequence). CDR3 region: CASSSKGEGDFYEQYF. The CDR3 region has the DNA TGTGCCAGCAGCTCCAAAGGGGAGGGGGATTTCTACGAGCAGTACTTC.

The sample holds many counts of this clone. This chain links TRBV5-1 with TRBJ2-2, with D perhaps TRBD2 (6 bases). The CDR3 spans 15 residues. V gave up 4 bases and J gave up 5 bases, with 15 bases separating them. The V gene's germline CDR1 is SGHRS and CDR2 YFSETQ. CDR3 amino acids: CASSRGLDLTGELFF. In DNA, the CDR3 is TGCGCCAGCAGCAGGGGACTGGACCTAACCGGGGAGCTGTTTTTT.

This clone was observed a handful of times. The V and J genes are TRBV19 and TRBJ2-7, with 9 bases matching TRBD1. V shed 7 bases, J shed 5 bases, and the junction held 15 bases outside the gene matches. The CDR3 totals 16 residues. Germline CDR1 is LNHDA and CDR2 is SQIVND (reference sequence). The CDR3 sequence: CASKRPTRDRVHEQYF. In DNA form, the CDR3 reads TGTGCCAGTAAGCGCCCCACGAGGGACAGGGTCCACGAGCAGTACTTC.

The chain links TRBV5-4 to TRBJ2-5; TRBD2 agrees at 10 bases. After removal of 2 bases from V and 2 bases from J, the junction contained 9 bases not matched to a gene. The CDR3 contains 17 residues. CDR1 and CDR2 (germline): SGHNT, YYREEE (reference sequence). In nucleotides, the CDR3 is TGTGCCAGCAGCTTTTCGGAGCGGGGGGGCGCACAAGAGACCCAGTACTTC. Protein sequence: CASSFSERGGAQETQYF.

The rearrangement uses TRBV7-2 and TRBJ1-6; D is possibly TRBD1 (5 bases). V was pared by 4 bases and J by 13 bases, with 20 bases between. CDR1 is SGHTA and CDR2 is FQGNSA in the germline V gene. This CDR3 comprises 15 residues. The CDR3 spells CASSSSARGWDPLHF. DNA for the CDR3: TGTGCCAGCAGCTCCAGTGCTCGGGGGTGGGATCCCCTCCACTTT.

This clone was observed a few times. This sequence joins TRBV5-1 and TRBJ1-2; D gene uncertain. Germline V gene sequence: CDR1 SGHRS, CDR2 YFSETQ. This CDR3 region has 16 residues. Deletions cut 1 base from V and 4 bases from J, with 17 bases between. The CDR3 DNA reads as TGCGCCAGCAGCTTGTTTAGTGGAGGGTCCGCCTATGGCTACACCTTC. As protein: CASSLFSGGSAYGYTF.